This T cell receptor (beta chain) was documented in a study of OX40 agonist ivuxolimab in advanced cancers. Turning to the study itself: The study enrolled dose-escalation patients with hepatocellular carcinoma, melanoma, renal cell or head and neck cancer. Participants averaged approximately 60 years of age (range about 23 to 80) and were roughly 80% male.

V was clipped by 2 bases and J by 6 bases; unmatched bases: 0. This CDR3 contains 13 residues. Profiled with immunoSEQ multiplex PCR; TCRdb holds only in-frame clones, not every one. The table records 55,000 to 75,000 clones, about 90% of them present only once. The chain links TRBV5-3 to TRBJ2-4, with 9 bases fitting TRBD2. TRBV5-3 is an ORF; its function is uncertain. The source is an adult with an advanced solid tumor such as melanoma, head and neck, liver or kidney cancer. The specimen was CD4+ or CD8+ T cells sorted from blood, collected in a trial of the OX40 agonist ivuxolimab. The CDR3 loop reads CARSLLAGNIQYF. The CDR3 DNA sequence: TGTGCCAGAAGCTTACTAGCGGGAAACATTCAGTACTTC.